This T cell receptor (beta chain) emerged from a study of identical twins. TCRdb re-called the 5' RACE reads through MiXCR, storing one row per CDR3 protein. The profile shows around 490,000 distinct CDR3 sequences, 13% to 15% of them singletons. This clonotype was seen more than once but under ten times. The same sample was also studied in work on yellow fever vaccine responses in identical twins.

The clonotype comes from a woman aged 18-29 years in good health. The sequenced sample consisted of CD4+ T cells sorted from blood.

The chain's CDR3 is CASSLGSGSLSGANVLTF. Written as DNA, the CDR3 is TGTGCCAGCAGCTTAGGTAGCGGCTCCCTCTCTGGGGCCAACGTCCTGACTTTC. The J gene is TRBJ2-6, the V gene TRBV11-1, with a possible D match to TRBD2 (6 bases). Germline V CDR1 and CDR2: SGHAT, FQDESV (reference sequence). CDR3 size: 18 residues. V lost 1 base and J 0 bases, leaving 13 bases between the germline ends.